Here is one T cell receptor (beta chain) with its context. Its antigen is not known. This sample is drawn from a study of beta chain features in type 1 diabetes. Whole-study findings and limits: When Type 1 diabetes patients were examined, their TCRB CDR3s proved moderately but significantly shorter in all four CD4+ subsets.

Isolated RNA was reverse transcribed in full, so expressed TCRB transcripts were sequenced. Using immunoSEQ multiplex PCR, the repertoire was profiled, and TCRdb retains in-frame clones only, with some absent. The sample gives a few hundred thousand clones, approximately 15% of which show up once; more than 0.015% is in the top ten. V shed 2 bases and J 7 bases; nucleotides not matched to a gene: 6. This CDR3 has 14 amino acids. Germline V gene sequence: CDR1 MNHEY, CDR2 SVGAGI. Sequencing was done on a sample of naive CD4+ T cells from blood. The clonotype comes from a man younger than 35 with type 1 diabetes. The chain combines TRBV6-5 with TRBJ2-5; TRBD1 matches 8 bases. The CDR3 loop is CASSYRTGMGTQYF. The CDR3 DNA is TGTGCCAGCAGTTACCGGACAGGGATGGGGACCCAGTACTTC.